The source of this T cell receptor (beta chain) is a study of identical twins. Findings of the study overall: A lower insertion count was a feature of abundant cord blood beta clonotypes, with no such feature in memory repertoires. It was cross-sectional statistical analysis, not following the same donors, that the conclusions relied on.

Comment on this clonotype: The antigen is undetermined.

V trimming: 5 bases; J trimming: 6 bases; junction bases outside the gene matches: 12. The CDR3 sequence is 15 residues long. CDR1 and CDR2 (germline): LGHNA, YNFKEQ. In TCRdb, the 5' RACE reads were re-called with MiXCR into one record per CDR3 protein. The sample contains 200,000 to 300,000 distinct CDR3 sequences, under 12% of which appear only once. This chain connects TRBV4-2 to TRBJ2-7; 8 bases agree with TRBD2. The sequenced material came from memory T cells sorted from blood. The TCR comes from a man in his fifties or sixties in good health. CDR3 nucleotide sequence: TGTGCCAGCAGCACTACAACGGGGGGGGGAGGCGAGCAGTACTTC. Encoded protein: CASSTTTGGGGEQYF.